The 5 T cell receptor beta chains listed next were all sequenced from one sample in a study of blood T cell repertoires in COVID-19. TCRdb keeps only in-frame clones here, not all; method: immunoSEQ multiplex PCR. The repertoire consists of roughly 300,000 clones, with around 89% occurring once and the leading ten covering under 8%. Sequenced input: peripheral blood. These receptors were taken from a man between 18 and 29 years old who had recovered from COVID-19.

The chain carries TRBV10-3 and TRBJ2-2; a weak D match, TRBD2 (5 bases). The germline V gene encodes CDR1 ENHRY and CDR2 SYGVKD. This CDR3 is 16 amino acids long. V lost 4 bases, J lost 3 bases, and 15 bases lay in between. CDR3 region: CAISGVGGSDTGELFF. The CDR3, as DNA: TGTGCCATCAGTGGGGTTGGTGGGAGCGACACCGGGGAGCTGTTTTTT.

CDR3 coding DNA: TGCGCCAGCAGTGTTCAGATTTTTCCGGGCCAAGAGACCCAGTACTTC. Protein product: CASSVQIFPGQETQYF. V usage is TRBV10-1 and J usage is TRBJ2-5; D not resolved. Germline loops: CDR1 WNHNN, CDR2 SYGVQD (reference sequence). The CDR3 loop spans 16 amino acids. V was shortened by 4 bases and J by 1 base, with 16 bases between the two germline ends.

This clone was seen once. J is TRBJ1-2 and V is TRBV4-2; no clear D gene. Per germline, CDR1 LGHNA and CDR2 YNFKEQ. This CDR3 has 15 amino acids. V was pared by 0 bases and J by 2 bases, with 10 bases between. The CDR3 loop is CASSQEGSDNYGYTF. The CDR3 region has the DNA TGTGCCAGCAGCCAAGAAGGGAGCGACAACTATGGCTACACCTTC.

This clone has a handful of counts. The chain has TRBV28 and TRBJ2-7, with D possibly being TRBD2 (6 bases). The CDR3 is made up of 14 amino acids. Germline-derived CDR1 and CDR2 are MDHEN and SYDVKM. The V gene lost 1 base and the J gene lost 2 bases, with 9 bases spanning the gap. CDR3 residues: CASSLSGGTYEQYF. In nucleotides, the CDR3 is TGTGCCAGCAGTTTATCCGGGGGAACCTACGAGCAGTACTTC. Looking up the rest from reference TRBV28 and TRBJ2-7 gives the full variable domain: DVKVTQSSRYLVKRTGEKVFLECVQDMDHENMFWYRQDPGLGLRLIYFSYDVKMKEKGDIPEGYSVSREKKERFSLILESASTNQTSMYLCASSLSGGTYEQYFGPGTRLTVT.

This chain links TRBV2 with TRBJ1-2, with unresolved D. V was trimmed by 7 bases and J by 8 bases, leaving 20 bases between them. This CDR3 is 14 amino acids long. Germline lookup yields CDR1 SNHLY and CDR2 FYNNEI. CDR3 amino acids: CASIPTVLMRGYTF. In DNA, the CDR3 is TGTGCCAGCATCCCGACTGTCCTTATGAGGGGCTACACCTTC. Full variable domain (remainder filled in from reference TRBV2 and TRBJ1-2): EPEVTQTPSHQVTQMGQEVILRCVPISNHLYFYWYRQILGQKVEFLVSFYNNEISEKSEIFDDQFSVERPDGSNFTLKIRSTKLEDSAMYFCASIPTVLMRGYTFGSGTRLTVV.